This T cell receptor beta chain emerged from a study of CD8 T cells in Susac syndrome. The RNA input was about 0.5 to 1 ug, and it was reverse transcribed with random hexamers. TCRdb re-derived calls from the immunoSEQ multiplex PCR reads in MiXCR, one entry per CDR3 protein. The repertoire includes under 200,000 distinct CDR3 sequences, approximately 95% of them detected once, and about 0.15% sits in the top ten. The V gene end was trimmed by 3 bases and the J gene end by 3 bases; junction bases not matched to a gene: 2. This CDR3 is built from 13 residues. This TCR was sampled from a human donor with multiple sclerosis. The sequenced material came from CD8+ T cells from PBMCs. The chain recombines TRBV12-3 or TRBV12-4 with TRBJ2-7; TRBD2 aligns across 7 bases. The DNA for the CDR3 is TGTGCCAGCAGTTTCGGGACTAACTACGAGCAGTACTTC. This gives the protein CASSFGTNYEQYF.